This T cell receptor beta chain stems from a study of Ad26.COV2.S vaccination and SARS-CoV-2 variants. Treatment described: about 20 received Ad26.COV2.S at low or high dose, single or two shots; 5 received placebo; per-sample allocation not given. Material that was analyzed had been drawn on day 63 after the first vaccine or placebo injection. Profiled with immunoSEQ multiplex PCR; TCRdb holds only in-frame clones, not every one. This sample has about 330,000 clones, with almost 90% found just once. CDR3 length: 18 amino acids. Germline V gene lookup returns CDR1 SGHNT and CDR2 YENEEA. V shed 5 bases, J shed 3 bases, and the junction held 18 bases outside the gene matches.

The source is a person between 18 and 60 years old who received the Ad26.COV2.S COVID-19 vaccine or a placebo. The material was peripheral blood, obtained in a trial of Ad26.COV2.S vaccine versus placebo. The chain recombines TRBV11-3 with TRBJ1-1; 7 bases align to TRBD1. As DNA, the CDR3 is TGTGCCAGCAGCCCCTATGATACCACCGACAGGGCTTACACTGAAGCTTTCTTT. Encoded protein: CASSPYDTTDRAYTEAFF.